This T cell receptor (beta chain) was documented in a study of identical twins. Using its own MiXCR run on the 5' RACE reads, TCRdb lists one record per CDR3 protein. This table has roughly 200,000 distinct CDR3 sequences, more than 6.5% appearing once. This clonotype appeared a few times. With 0 bases clipped from V and 4 bases from J, the junction kept 8 bases outside the gene matches. The CDR3 is made up of 17 amino acids. Germline V gene lookup returns CDR1 LGHNA and CDR2 YNFKEQ. This sample was also put to use in a study of yellow fever vaccine responses in identical twins.

The source is a woman aged 18 to 35 in good health. Sequenced sample: memory (CD45RO+) T cells sorted from blood. The chain combines TRBV4-2 with TRBJ2-5; 10 bases map to TRBD1. As DNA, the CDR3 is TGTGCCAGCAGCCAAGATGGGACAGGGGCGAAGACAGAGACCCAGTACTTC. Protein product: CASSQDGTGAKTETQYF.